The 19 T cell receptor beta chains below come from one sample, sequenced in a study of spatial heterogeneity in lung cancer. Their antigen targets remain unknown. Documented time point: sample taken at primary tumor resection. Points from the study as a whole: The number of expanded tumor alpha and beta chains correlated with mutation number.

TCRdb used MiXCR to reprocess the 5' RACE reads, holding one entry per CDR3 protein. This sample has roughly 5,000 distinct CDR3 sequences, with roughly 15% found just once. This specimen was lung tumor tissue, taken at surgery. The receptors originated from a male donor with early-stage non-small cell lung cancer.

CDR3 region: CSVASGSNEQFF. The CDR3 DNA follows: TGCAGCGTTGCTAGCGGGAGCAATGAGCAGTTCTTC. The chain has TRBV29-1 and TRBJ2-1; TRBD2 agrees at 10 bases. Trimming cost V 4 bases and J 6 bases; bases outside gene matches: 0. The germline V gene has CDR1 SQVTM and CDR2 ANQGSEA. CDR3 size: 12 residues.

This sequence joins TRBV12-3 or TRBV12-4 and TRBJ1-5, with 9 positions matching TRBD1. V lost 1 base to trimming and J lost 6 bases; unmatched junction nucleotides: 10. The CDR3 has 17 amino acids. CDR3 sequence reads: CASSLGGPGQGGQPQHF. Written as DNA, the CDR3 is TGTGCCAGCAGTTTAGGGGGACCGGGACAGGGCGGTCAGCCCCAGCATTTT.

By frequency in the sample, this clonotype is large. The rearrangement joins TRBV12-3 or TRBV12-4 to TRBJ1-1; the D gene is possibly TRBD1 (5 bases). This CDR3 comprises 15 residues. V was shortened by 4 bases and J by 0 bases, with 12 bases between the two germline ends. CDR3 amino acids: CASSYLGHLNTEAFF. The CDR3 DNA reads TGTGCCAGCAGTTACCTAGGACACCTGAACACTGAAGCTTTCTTT.

By share, this clonotype ranks as medium-sized. This sequence joins TRBV28 and TRBJ2-7; a weak D match, TRBD2 (5 bases). V lost 6 bases and J lost 2, with 11 bases in between. Germline loops: CDR1 MDHEN, CDR2 SYDVKM. The CDR3 spans 13 residues. In nucleotides, the CDR3 is TGTGCCAGCAGACCCCATAGCGCCTACGAGCAGTACTTC. Protein: CASRPHSAYEQYF.

This clonotype is termed medium-sized. Here the CDR3 reads CASSRTSGGPTSVTDTQYF. For the CDR3, the DNA is TGCGCCAGCAGCCGGACTAGCGGAGGCCCTACTTCCGTAACAGATACGCAGTATTTT. V gene TRBV10-2 combines with J gene TRBJ2-3; TRBD2 aligns across 10 bases. Germline values: CDR1 WSHSY, CDR2 SAAADI. The CDR3 consists of 19 residues. V dropped 6 bases and J dropped 3; count of bases not matched to a gene: 18.

This chain connects TRBV12-3 or TRBV12-4 to TRBJ1-2; 10 nucleotides line up with TRBD1. The V and J ends lost 6 bases and 5 bases, in that order; junction bases with no gene match: 3. The CDR3 contains 13 residues. CDR3: CASSPGQGYGYTF. Written as DNA, the CDR3 is TGTGCCAGCAGCCCGGGACAGGGGTATGGCTACACCTTC.

This clonotype was detected many times. The chain links TRBV5-1 to TRBJ2-1; TRBD1 or TRBD2 may be the D gene (5 bases each). Germline V gives CDR1 SGHRS, CDR2 YFSETQ. The CDR3 is 15 residues long. V was clipped by 4 bases and J by 12 bases, with 23 bases between them. The CDR3 DNA reads TGCGCCAGCAGCCGCGATGGGACGGCGAGGTATGGGCAGTTCTTC. It encodes CASSRDGTARYGQFF.

The chain has TRBV6-2 or TRBV6-3 and TRBJ2-1, with TRBD1 matching over 7 bases. This CDR3 contains 15 residues. V was clipped by 5 bases and J by 4 bases; unmatched bases: 8. The germline V gene encodes CDR1 MNHEY and CDR2 SVGEGT. CDR3 amino acids: CASSSDRAKYNEQFF. The CDR3 region has the DNA TGTGCCAGCAGTAGCGACAGGGCGAAATACAATGAGCAGTTCTTC.

The V and J genes are TRBV12-3 or TRBV12-4 and TRBJ1-1; 8 bases agree with TRBD1. Trimming removed 3 bases from V and 5 bases from J; junction bases left unmatched: 8. The CDR3 is 15 amino acids. CDR3 sequence: CASSFLRTGRTEAFF. The CDR3 DNA reads TGTGCCAGCAGTTTCCTACGGACAGGGCGGACTGAAGCTTTCTTT.

A few counts support this clonotype. The chain uses TRBV20-1 and TRBJ2-4, with TRBD2 matching over 9 bases. V lost 5 bases, J lost 7 bases, and 6 bases stayed unmatched. The germline V gene has CDR1 DFQATT and CDR2 SNEGSKA (reference sequence). The CDR3 contains 13 residues. The CDR3 coding sequence is TGCAGTGCTTTCTTAGCGGGAGTGAACATTCAGTACTTC. This codes for CSAFLAGVNIQYF.

This chain links TRBV28 with TRBJ1-5; 7 bases align to TRBD1. In germline, CDR1 is MDHEN, CDR2 SYDVKM. The V segment lost 6 bases and the J segment 7 bases; nucleotides outside the gene matches: 12. This CDR3 region has 15 residues. The CDR3, as DNA: TGTGCCAGCAGGCCGACAGGGAGACAGGGCCAGCCCCAGCATTTT. As protein: CASRPTGRQGQPQHF.

Judged by abundance, this clonotype is medium-sized. The chain combines TRBV7-6 with TRBJ2-1, with D perhaps TRBD2 (6 bases). The germline V and J ends were trimmed by 0 bases and 6 bases, with 9 bases remaining between them. The CDR3 runs to 14 residues. The germline CDR1 and CDR2 sequences are SGHVS and FNYEAQ. The CDR3 spells CASSLAGTSNEQFF. The CDR3 nucleotides are TGTGCCAGCAGCTTAGCCGGGACTTCCAATGAGCAGTTCTTC. The full variable domain, with the rest looked up from reference TRBV7-6 and TRBJ2-1, is GAGVSQSPRYKVTKRGQDVALRCDPISGHVSLYWYRQALGQGPEFLTYFNYEAQQDKSGLPNDRFSAERPEGSISTLTIQRTEQRDSAMYRCASSLAGTSNEQFFGPGTRLTVL.

The chain links TRBV2 to TRBJ2-7; perhaps TRBD2 as D (6 bases). V shed 3 bases and J shed 4 bases, with 10 bases lying between them. There are 13 residues in the CDR3. CDR1 and CDR2 (germline): SNHLY, FYNNEI. The CDR3 loop is CASSEIRGYEQYF. In DNA, the CDR3 is TGTGCCAGCAGTGAGATTCGGGGGTACGAGCAGTACTTC.

By share, this clonotype ranks as medium-sized. This chain links TRBV7-2 with TRBJ2-2; 9 nucleotides agree with TRBD1. Germline assignment: CDR1 SGHTA and CDR2 FQGNSA. After removal of 1 base from V and 7 bases from J, the junction contained 10 bases not matched to a gene. The CDR3 covers 17 residues. The CDR3, as DNA: TGTGCCAGCAGCTTAGTCCTCGGACAGGGGTTGGTCGGGGAGCTGTTTTTT. Translation gives CASSLVLGQGLVGELFF.

This clonotype is categorized as medium-sized. As DNA, the CDR3 is TGCAGTGCTAGAGGCCTCCCGGGGGCCCAAGAGACCCAGTACTTC. The encoded protein is CSARGLPGAQETQYF. The chain has TRBV20-1 and TRBJ2-5; the D call may be TRBD1 or TRBD2 (6 bases each). CDR1 is DFQATT, CDR2 SNEGSKA, per germline (reference sequence). V was pared by 1 base and J by 1 base, with 13 bases between. The CDR3 runs to 15 residues.

The rearrangement links TRBV3-1 to TRBJ1-2, with D hard to call. The CDR3 has 14 amino acids. Between the trimmed V and J ends, which lost 0 bases and 4 bases, there was a span of 9 bases. Germline-derived CDR1 and CDR2 are LGHDT and YNNKEL (reference sequence). CDR3 region: CASSQDGGSYGYTF. The CDR3 coding sequence is TGTGCCAGCAGCCAAGATGGAGGGAGCTATGGCTACACCTTC.

By frequency in the sample, this clonotype is medium-sized. The chain joins TRBV29-1 to TRBJ1-2; 8 nucleotides align to TRBD1. Germline CDR1 reads SQVTM; CDR2 reads ANQGSEA. The junction had 5 bases not matched to a gene; V was cut back by 6 bases and J by 2 bases. The CDR3 extends over 13 amino acids. The CDR3 loop reads CSVADRANYGYTF. The CDR3, as DNA: TGCAGCGTGGCGGACAGGGCGAACTATGGCTACACCTTC.

In its sample, this clonotype was seen a few times. The chain carries TRBV4-3 and TRBJ2-3; 9 bases are a match to TRBD2. The CDR3 runs to 15 residues. Germline V gene lookup returns CDR1 LGHNA and CDR2 YSLEER. Germline trimming cut 1 base from V and 5 bases from J; bases unmatched to any gene: 4. The CDR3: CASSQGAGGRDTQYF. The CDR3 coding sequence is TGCGCCAGCAGCCAAGGAGCGGGGGGACGAGATACGCAGTATTTT.

This clonotype is labeled as medium-sized. This chain joins TRBV28 and TRBJ2-7, with a weak D call TRBD1 (6 bases). In germline, CDR1 is MDHEN, CDR2 SYDVKM. V was shortened by 10 bases and J by 0 bases, with 16 bases between the two germline ends. This CDR3 is 14 amino acids long. CDR3 coding DNA: TGTGCCACCAGGGGACGGCGCAGCTCCTACGAGCAGTACTTC. Amino acid sequence: CATRGRRSSYEQYF. The full variable domain, its missing parts supplied by reference TRBV28 and TRBJ2-7, is DVKVTQSSRYLVKRTGEKVFLECVQDMDHENMFWYRQDPGLGLRLIYFSYDVKMKEKGDIPEGYSVSREKKERFSLILESASTNQTSMYLCATRGRRSSYEQYFGPGTRLTVT.